The next 23 T cell receptor beta chains were all read from a single sample in a study of blood T cell repertoires in COVID-19. Repertoires were generated with immunoSEQ multiplex PCR, while TCRdb's copy carries only in-frame clones and drops some. Among more than 70,000 clones, roughly 80% were seen once, and the ten largest hold 30% to 40%. The sequencing input was peripheral blood. The source of these receptors is a woman in her sixties or seventies with acute or convalescent COVID-19.

The sample holds one count of this clone. This chain uses TRBV5-4 with TRBJ2-3; perhaps TRBD1 as D (5 bases). Looked up from germline, CDR1 is SGHNT and CDR2 is YYREEE (reference sequence). CDR3 length: 14 residues. Trimming took off 4 bases at V and 5 bases at J, with 14 bases between the two ends. The CDR3 DNA reads as TGTGCCAGCAGCAGCAGGGCGACTGGAGATACGCAGTATTTT. Translated, it gives CASSSRATGDTQYF.

The rearrangement joins TRBV2 to TRBJ1-2, with 8 bases identical to TRBD1. Germline CDR1 SNHLY, CDR2 FYNNEI. J was trimmed by 2 bases and V by 4 bases; bases with no gene match: 0. This CDR3 spans 13 amino acids. CDR3 residues: CASSGDRNYGYTF. In DNA form, the CDR3 reads TGTGCCAGCAGTGGGGACAGGAACTATGGCTACACCTTC.

This clone was detected once. The rearrangement links TRBV21-1 to TRBJ1-5; the D call TRBD1 from the table was never checked on the DNA. TRBV21-1 is a documented pseudogene. The CDR3 is 16 residues long. CDR3 in DNA: TGTGCCAGCAGCAAAGGGGGGACAGTTAGGGATCAGCCCCAGCATTTT. Translating gives CASSKGGTVRDQPQHF.

V and J are TRBV7-3 and TRBJ2-3, with TRBD1 matching over 7 bases. The CDR3 covers 14 residues. Germline CDR1 is SGHTA and CDR2 is FQGTGA. With V trimmed by 1 base and J by 3 bases, 1 base remained unmatched. CDR3 region: CASSLKGATDTQYF. CDR3 coding DNA: TGTGCCAGCAGCTTAAAGGGGGCAACAGATACGCAGTATTTT.

This chain links TRBV29-1 with TRBJ2-2; 7 bases are a match to TRBD1. Germline assignment: CDR1 SQVTM and CDR2 ANQGSEA. This CDR3 has 11 amino acids. V shed 7 bases, J shed 5 bases, and the junction held 1 base outside the gene matches. Written as DNA, the CDR3 is TGCAGCGGGGGACAGACCGGGGAGCTGTTTTTT. Amino acids: CSGGQTGELFF.

The chain has TRBV10-3 and TRBJ2-3; 10 bases are a match to TRBD1. V trimming: 6 bases; J trimming: 3 bases; junction bases outside the gene matches: 3. Looked up from germline, CDR1 is ENHRY and CDR2 is SYGVKD. The CDR3 covers 14 residues. The chain's CDR3 is CAIRGTGETDTQYF. The CDR3 coding sequence is TGTGCCATCAGAGGGACAGGGGAGACAGATACGCAGTATTTT.

The chain joins TRBV10-3 to TRBJ2-7, with unresolved D. V lost 3 bases to trimming and J lost 3 bases, with 9 bases between them. This CDR3 contains 13 residues. The germline V gene has CDR1 ENHRY and CDR2 SYGVKD. CDR3 bases: TGTGCCATCAGTGATGTGGAGAACTACGAGCAGTACTTC. It is translated as CAISDVENYEQYF.

This clone has only a few counts. V and J are TRBV3-1 (or the pseudogene TRBV3-2) and TRBJ1-6; 7 bases map to TRBD1. CDR3 size: 15 residues. The V gene end was trimmed by 2 bases and the J gene end by 8 bases; junction bases not matched to a gene: 6. The germline V gene has CDR1 LGHDT and CDR2 YNNKEL (reference sequence). CDR3 bases: TGTGCCAGCAGCCAAACGACAGGGCTTTATTCACCCCTCCACTTT. The encoded protein is CASSQTTGLYSPLHF.

This chain links TRBV2 with TRBJ2-1; 9 positions agree with TRBD2. V lost 6 bases to trimming and J lost 6 bases; unmatched junction nucleotides: 6. Germline-derived CDR1 and CDR2 are SNHLY and FYNNEI. This CDR3 contains 14 residues. The CDR3 sequence is CASREREVTNEQFF. The CDR3 nucleotides are TGTGCCAGCAGAGAGCGGGAGGTAACCAATGAGCAGTTCTTC.

V usage is TRBV5-1 and J usage is TRBJ1-3, with D uncertain. Germline V gives CDR1 SGHRS, CDR2 YFSETQ. The CDR3 sequence is 14 residues long. V lost 3 bases and J lost 8, with 15 bases in between. DNA of the CDR3: TGCGCCAGCAGCTGGACCGGGAACACGGACACCATATATTTT. Translation: CASSWTGNTDTIYF.

V gene TRBV4-1 combines with J gene TRBJ1-1, with 9 bases fitting TRBD1. The CDR3 is 16 amino acids. The V segment lost 4 bases and the J segment 6 bases; nucleotides outside the gene matches: 12. Germline V gene data show CDR1 as MGHRA and CDR2 as YSYEKL. The CDR3 bases are TGCGCCAGCAGCCCCGACAGGGGGGGATCGGGCGCTGAAGCTTTCTTT. This translates into CASSPDRGGSGAEAFF.

This chain connects TRBV27 to TRBJ2-2, with TRBD2 matching over 11 bases. The CDR3 totals 15 residues. V gave up 2 bases and J gave up 5 bases; unmatched junction bases: 1. Germline CDR1 MNHEY, CDR2 SMNVEV (reference sequence). In DNA form, the CDR3 reads TGTGCCAGCAGTTTACGACTAGCGGGAACCGGGGAGCTGTTTTTT. Protein product: CASSLRLAGTGELFF.

The chain combines TRBV9 with TRBJ2-7; tentatively, D is TRBD2 (6 bases). From germline, CDR1 is SGDLS and CDR2 YYNGEE. The V end was cut by 1 base, the J end by 3 bases, with 14 bases between. This CDR3 is 15 amino acids long. DNA of the CDR3: TGTGCCAGCAGCGTATCGACGGGAGCCAACTACGAGCAGTACTTC. Translation: CASSVSTGANYEQYF.

V usage is TRBV5-1 and J usage is TRBJ2-7; TRBD1 matches 7 bases. There are 15 residues in the CDR3. The V gene end was trimmed by 4 bases and the J gene end by 3 bases; junction bases not matched to a gene: 10. Per germline, CDR1 SGHRS and CDR2 YFSETQ. The chain's CDR3 is CASSPGTEVGYEQYF. As DNA, the CDR3 is TGCGCCAGCAGCCCCGGGACAGAAGTCGGCTACGAGCAGTACTTC.

The rearrangement uses TRBV19 and TRBJ1-1; possible D gene TRBD1, 6 bases. CDR3 length: 14 residues. Trimming removed 2 bases at V and 6 bases at J, with 13 bases between. Germline V gene sequence: CDR1 LNHDA, CDR2 SQIVND (reference sequence). This CDR3 is CASSIRGKVSEAFF. CDR3 DNA: TGTGCCAGTAGTATAAGGGGGAAGGTTTCTGAAGCTTTCTTT.

The chain is built from TRBV11-2 and TRBJ2-2; D gene ambiguous. CDR1 is SGHAT, CDR2 FQNNGV, per germline. V dropped 2 bases and J dropped 7 bases, with 8 bases sitting between them. This CDR3 spans 13 amino acids. CDR3 nucleotide sequence: TGTGCCAGCAGCTTAATTCTAGGCGGGGAGCTGTTTTTT. Translation: CASSLILGGELFF.

This chain uses TRBV12-3 or TRBV12-4 with TRBJ1-2; TRBD1 might be the D (5 bases). The CDR3 extends over 12 amino acids. Trimming took 5 bases from V and 8 from J, leaving 12 bases between them. This chain's CDR3 is CASSVNRYGYTF. For the CDR3, the DNA is TGTGCCAGCAGTGTCAACAGGTACGGCTACACCTTC.

V is TRBV10-3 and J is TRBJ1-4; TRBD1 agrees at 7 bases. The CDR3 is 15 amino acids. The germline V gene encodes CDR1 ENHRY and CDR2 SYGVKD. The junction had 4 bases not matched to a gene; V was cut back by 3 bases and J by 3 bases. The CDR3 protein is CAISDRQGANEKLFF. The DNA for the CDR3 is TGTGCCATCAGTGACCGACAGGGTGCTAATGAAAAACTGTTTTTT.

The CDR3 is CASSPTSNSPLHF. In DNA, the CDR3 is TGTGCCAGCAGCCCGACTTCGAATTCACCCCTCCACTTT. The chain combines TRBV14 with TRBJ1-6; D not resolved. Germline V gives CDR1 SGHDN, CDR2 FVKESK. Trimming removed 4 bases from V and 7 bases from J, with 8 bases in between. The CDR3 covers 13 residues. Full variable domain (remainder filled in from reference TRBV14 and TRBJ1-6): EAGVTQFPSHSVIEKGQTVTLRCDPISGHDNLYWYRRVMGKEIKFLLHFVKESKQDESGMPNNRFLAERTGGTYSTLKVQPAELEDSGVYFCASSPTSNSPLHFGNGTRLTVT.

The chain joins TRBV7-2 to TRBJ2-3; the match to TRBD2 covers 8 bases. V shed 1 base and J 2 bases; nucleotides not matched to a gene: 5. From germline, CDR1 is SGHTA and CDR2 FQGNSA. This CDR3 comprises 16 residues. CDR3 in amino acids: CASSLGYSGVTDTQYF. The CDR3, as DNA: TGTGCCAGCAGCTTAGGTTATAGCGGGGTCACAGATACGCAGTATTTT.

In its sample, this clone was seen once. This rearrangement joins TRBV4-1 to TRBJ2-1, with D uncertain. Trimming took 5 bases from V and 7 from J, leaving 6 bases between them. CDR1 and CDR2 from the germline V gene are MGHRA and YSYEKL. The CDR3 has 11 residues. The CDR3 DNA sequence: TGCGCCAGCAGCAAATATAATGAGCAGTTCTTC. Amino acid sequence: CASSKYNEQFF.

V usage is TRBV12-3 or TRBV12-4 and J usage is TRBJ1-1; no firm D call. Deletions cut 0 bases from V and 1 base from J, with 3 bases between. The CDR3 totals 13 residues. CDR3 DNA: TGTGCCAGCAGTTTAGCGGCGAACACTGAAGCTTTCTTT. Amino acids: CASSLAANTEAFF.

V is TRBV5-1 and J is TRBJ2-7, with TRBD1 matching 9 bases. V shed 4 bases, J shed 0 bases, and the junction held 17 bases outside the gene matches. CDR3 length: 19 residues. Germline CDR1 SGHRS, CDR2 YFSETQ. In nucleotides, the CDR3 is TGCGCCAGCAGCCCCCGAGAGACAGGGGGGAGATTAAGCTCCTACGAGCAGTACTTC. It codes for CASSPRETGGRLSSYEQYF.